This TCR beta chain was sequenced in a study of shared clonotypes between healthy human individuals (TCRdb year 2020). For the wider study: A few men and a couple of women, aged 18 to 49 years, made up the cohort. For each donor, CD4 naive and CD4 memory were each run on three plates, CD8 naive on two plates, and CD8 memory on one plate. Between about 0.94 and 10 billion PBMCs per donor were obtained by leukapheresis. To estimate repertoire size and how much clonotype sharing occurs between individuals, the study deeply sequenced the blood TCR repertoires of a handful of healthy adults. Libraries were prepared and TCR repertoires were sequenced by different laboratories using diverse techniques, in order to increase sequencing depth and limit assay-specific biases. Here is what the overall study found, with its caveats: Estimated clonotype richness was generally larger for naive than for memory subsets. Compared with non-shared clonotypes, the clonotypes found in all four sorted-subset donors had higher generation probabilities. The small number of donors limited the genetic and exposure-history diversity represented. Based on pairwise subsampling, the degree of clonotype sharing among donors was expected to be affected by sequencing depth. Across a handful of donors, roughly 5.1% of naive CD4, more than 3% of naive CD8, approximately 2.5% of memory CD4, and approximately 0.4% of memory CD8 clonotypes were shared. Incomplete sequencing was indicated by rarefaction of sorted-subset datasets, despite the large sequencing depth. Sampling was limited to blood, and TCR repertoires in tissue likely differ from TCR repertoires in blood.

This clone appeared once. Its antigen is unknown. Base qualities are not provided; no much larger clone lies one nucleotide away. Using the deep immunoSEQ assay, TCR CDR3 regions were amplified from genomic DNA by multiplex PCR. Genomic DNA extracted from each cell subset was distributed evenly over all wells of several immunoSEQ 96-well plates, and each plate served as one replicate. For sorted subsets, about 200 ng genomic DNA, equal to some 30,000 T cell genomes, was loaded into each replicate PCR. Purified libraries were quantified with a Qubit 3.0 fluorometer, sized on a Bioanalyzer 2100, and re-quantified with the KAPA Library Quantification kit. A separate single-read 150-cycle Illumina NextSeq 550 flow cell was used to sequence each immunoSEQ 96-well plate. The paper's processing steps were these. Because only junctional sequences without quality scores were contained in the immunoSEQ output, filtering matching that applied to full-length reads could not be performed. To assign V/J genes and CDR3, sequences were annotated against IMGT germline references using PyIR, a Python wrapper for IgBLAST v1.9. Reads were filtered out if the reads had weak V/J assignments (E-value above 1e-6), no CDR3, stop codons, out-of-frame junctions, or ambiguous translated residues. A V3J clonotype was defined by an identical inferred V gene, J gene, and CDR3 amino acid sequence. To compute the percentage overlap between repertoires, the number of shared unique clonotypes was divided by the size of the smaller repertoire. Repertoire richness was assessed with RTK rarefaction, the Chao1 estimator, and Recon v2.1 estimates of unobserved clonotypes. OLGA was used to compute generation probabilities for all TCRbeta clonotypes that the gDNA method yielded from a handful of donors. The source is immuneACCESS, and TCRdb retained only in-frame sequences with V and J called. Part of the clones is not carried over; for the studies checked, unresolved V genes explain less than half of this, and the remainder is unexplained. Clonal size and the V and J genes are those of that table, whereas D and trimming came from the DNA. The sample data list about 2.4 million clones, and 80% to 95% of these were observed just once. The top ten hold around 0.37% of the sample.

The donors were healthy, HIV-negative adults who had no recently reported acute infections or vaccinations. Only Caucasian adults living in Nashville, Tennessee, USA were represented among the donors. Magnetic negative selection was used to enrich CD4+ T cells, after which naive cells were positively selected on CD45RA and the negative fraction became the memory subset. Blood was obtained by leukapheresis, after which PBMCs were separated by Ficoll-Histopaque density gradient centrifugation and cryopreserved in liquid nitrogen vapor phase. Analytical flow cytometry was used to check the purity and quantity of every magnetically sorted T cell population. Each sorted fraction had its genomic DNA isolated and then quantified by UV absorbance on a Nanodrop 2000c. V is clipped by 6 bases and J by 5 bases, and the sequence between their germline boundaries is 11 bases long. According to the germline V gene, CDR1 reads MNHEY and CDR2 reads SVGAGI. The CDR3, from cysteine to phenylalanine, totals 12 residues. Only the CDR3 portion is preserved as DNA: 36 bases, with reading frame beginning at the first base.

The receptor chain draws on TRBV6-5 and TRBJ2-7; a tentative D match to TRBD1 spans 5 bases. This sequence was found in a man aged 18 to 30 in good health. Some clones in this sample may be carry-over from other donors' samples. Sequences were obtained from naive CD4+ T cells from PBMCs. In light of the paper, this sample's cell subset or site label describes: CD45RA+ positively selected. The CDR3 sequence is CASSPTDNEQYF. The sequenced DNA is TGTGCCAGCAGCCCGACGGACAACGAGCAGTACTTC.